The rows below give T cell receptor beta chains drawn from one sample of a study of shared clonotypes between healthy human individuals. TCRdb's table, derived via immunoSEQ multiplex PCR, lists solely in-frame clones and lacks some. The sample gives about half a million clones, roughly 77% of which show up once; under 15% is in the top ten. Source material: PBMCs. The receptors were sampled from a woman aged 40 to 50 in good health. Some clones in this sample may be carry-over from other donors' samples. Each CDR3 is given with its conserved first and last residue. A D gene is named only where the DNA matches it firmly. Clone size is given for some rows only: seen once, a few or many times, or a class if the clone is expanded.

>TRBJ1-2|-|-|TRBV19
CASKEQGDYYGYTF
TGTGCCAGTAAAGAACAGGGAGATTACTATGGCTACACCTTC
>TRBJ2-7|TRBD2|-|TRBV7-6
CASSKRGSMNEQYF
TGTGCCAGCAGCAAGCGCGGGAGTATGAACGAGCAGTACTTC
>TRBJ1-2|-|-|TRBV28
CASSLLRNYGYTF
TGTGCCAGCAGTTTACTCAGAAACTATGGCTACACCTTC
>TRBJ1-4|-|-|TRBV9
CASSVAPTGFNEKLFF
TGTGCCAGCAGCGTAGCTCCTACAGGGTTTAATGAAAAACTGTTTTTT
>TRBJ2-3|TRBD2|-|TRBV4-2
CASSQGLAEDTQYF
TGTGCCAGCAGCCAGGGACTAGCGGAAGATACGCAGTATTTT
>TRBJ2-7|TRBD1|-|TRBV5-1
CASSQGQGVSREQYF
TGCGCCAGCAGCCAAGGACAGGGGGTTTCGAGAGAGCAGTACTTC
>TRBJ2-1|TRBD2|few|TRBV7-3
CASSFIPPPGGEQFF
TGTGCCAGCAGCTTTATCCCACCCCCGGGAGGTGAGCAGTTCTTC
>TRBJ2-2|TRBD1|once|TRBV4-2
CASSQVGGGSGELFF
TGTGCCAGCAGCCAAGTAGGGGGCGGATCCGGGGAGCTGTTTTTT
>TRBJ2-3|-|-|TRBV7-2
CASSSYTSTDTQYF
TGTGCCAGCAGCTCGTACACTAGCACAGATACGCAGTATTTT
>TRBJ2-5|-|once|TRBV21-1
CASSAGFQETQYF
TGTGCCAGCAGCGCCGGGTTTCAAGAGACCCAGTACTTC
>TRBJ2-7|TRBD1|-|TRBV14
CASSLGTGRYEQYF
TGTGCCAGCAGCCTCGGGACAGGTCGGTACGAGCAGTACTTC
>TRBJ2-2|-|few|TRBV10-3
CAIGRGTGELFF
TGTGCCATCGGGCGGGGCACCGGGGAGCTGTTTTTT
>TRBJ2-7|-|-|TRBV4-3
CASTPSLGRIYEQYF
TGCGCCAGCACCCCGAGCTTGGGCAGGATCTACGAGCAGTACTTC
>TRBJ2-2|TRBD1|-|TRBV11-3
CASSLGTGSLEELFF
TGTGCCAGCAGCTTAGGGACAGGTTCTTTGGAGGAGCTGTTTTTT
>TRBJ2-1|TRBD2|-|TRBV5-1
CASSHGLASNEQFF
TGCGCCAGCAGCCACGGACTAGCGAGCAATGAGCAGTTCTTC
>TRBJ1-1|-|-|TRBV11-2
CASSLAPWGRLNTEAFF
TGTGCCAGCAGCTTAGCCCCCTGGGGGAGATTGAACACTGAAGCTTTCTTT
>TRBJ2-1|-|once|TRBV27
CASSSAERLNEQFF
TGTGCCAGCAGTTCGGCGGAGCGCCTCAATGAGCAGTTCTTC
>TRBJ2-1|-|once|TRBV2
CASSDTGSSYNEQFF
TGTGCCAGCAGTGATACGGGCAGCTCCTACAATGAGCAGTTCTTC
>TRBJ1-5|-|once|TRBV7-2
CASSLRQTNQPQHF
TGTGCCAGCAGCTTAAGACAGACTAATCAGCCCCAGCATTTT
>TRBJ1-6|-|-|TRBV29-1
CSVSQEINSPLHF
TGCAGCGTGTCCCAGGAAATTAATTCACCCCTCCACTTT
>TRBJ2-2|-|-|TRBV28
CASSFRGTNTGELFF
TGTGCCAGCAGTTTTCGCGGGACAAACACCGGGGAGCTGTTTTTT
>TRBJ2-2|-|-|TRBV18
CASSPTRDTGELFF
TGTGCCAGCTCACCAACCAGGGACACCGGGGAGCTGTTTTTT
>TRBJ2-1|-|-|TRBV7-9
CASSLVRGRKNEQFF
TGTGCCAGCAGCTTAGTTCGGGGACGAAAGAATGAGCAGTTCTTC
>TRBJ1-4|TRBD1|-|TRBV6-1
CASRGPGQFNEKLFF
TGTGCCAGCAGGGGCCCGGGACAGTTTAATGAAAAACTGTTTTTT